Listed below are T cell receptor beta chains from one sample, sequenced in a study of T cell repertoires in cytomegalovirus infection. One entry per CDR3 protein, called by TCRdb with MiXCR from the reads. The sample holds approximately 500,000 distinct CDR3 sequences, 15% to 20% seen once. Material: CD8+ T cells from PBMCs. Receptors originate from a human donor in good health (CMV status not recorded). Some clones in this sample may be carry-over from other donors' samples. Both conserved end residues are part of each CDR3. A D gene is named only where the DNA matches it firmly. Only some rows state a clone size, as once, few, many or a class for expanded clones.

J	size	V	D	length	DNA	CDR3
TRBJ2-3	many	TRBV27	TRBD2	15	TGTGCCAGCAGTTCCCAGCGGGGGGCCGCAGATACGCAGTATTTT	CASSSQRGAADTQYF
TRBJ2-6	few	TRBV15	NA	15	TGTGCCACCACCACGGACCTCTCTGGGGCCAACGTCCTGACTTTC	CATTTDLSGANVLTF
TRBJ2-2	many	TRBV7-8	TRBD1	18	TGTGCCAGCAGTTTTTCCACCGTGACAGGGGTCAACACCGGGGAGCTGTTTTTT	CASSFSTVTGVNTGELFF
TRBJ1-4	many	TRBV27	NA	14	TGTGCCAGCAGTTTGTCAGGGACTAATGAAAAACTGTTTTTT	CASSLSGTNEKLFF
TRBJ1-1	NA	TRBV5-1	NA	12	TGCGCCAGCAGCTTGTCACACGAAGAAGCTTTCTTT	CASSLSHEEAFF
TRBJ2-6	many	TRBV29-1	TRBD2	14	TGCAGCGTGCGGGAGGCGGCAGGGGCCAACGTCCTGACTTTC	CSVREAAGANVLTF
TRBJ2-3	NA	TRBV19	NA	13	TGTGCCAGTATCGGTAGCCGCACAGATACGCAGTATTTT	CASIGSRTDTQYF
TRBJ2-1	NA	TRBV19	NA	13	TGTGCCAGTGCGGACTGGCGTTACAATGAGCAGTTCTTC	CASADWRYNEQFF
TRBJ2-1	many	TRBV28	TRBD1	16	TGTGCCAGCAGCCCATACTTGACAGGGGCCGACAATGAGCAGTTCTTC	CASSPYLTGADNEQFF
TRBJ2-3	NA	TRBV29-1	NA	13	TGCAGCGTGGGGGGGACAGAGGGTTATACGCAGTATTTT	CSVGGTEGYTQYF
TRBJ2-2	many	TRBV27	TRBD1	15	TGTGCCAGCAGTTTATTGGGACAGGGCGCCGGGGAGCTGTTTTTT	CASSLLGQGAGELFF
TRBJ1-3	few	TRBV20-1	TRBD1	16	TGCAGTGCTCAATTGTCGGGACAGCTCTCTGGAAACACCATATATTTT	CSAQLSGQLSGNTIYF
TRBJ2-5	many	TRBV20-1	NA	15	TGCAGTGCTAGGGGAAGACGGGGGATCCAAGAGACCCAGTACTTC	CSARGRRGIQETQYF
TRBJ1-1	NA	TRBV5-1	NA	13	TGCGCCAGCAACCAGGGGCGGGGCACTGAAGCTTTCTTT	CASNQGRGTEAFF
TRBJ2-1	few	TRBV20-1	NA	16	TGCAGTGCCTGGGGGGCGGGAGAATCGTCCTACAATGAGCAGTTCTTC	CSAWGAGESSYNEQFF
TRBJ2-2	few	TRBV15	TRBD1	15	TGTGCCACCAGAGGACAGGCGGAGAACACCGGGGAGCTGTTTTTT	CATRGQAENTGELFF
TRBJ1-1	many	TRBV4-2	NA	14	TGTGCCAGCAGCCAACCTGACAGGAACCCTGAAGCTTTCTTT	CASSQPDRNPEAFF
TRBJ2-7	few	TRBV5-4	TRBD2	17	TGTGCCAGCAGCCGATGGACGCTAGCGGGAGTATTGTACGAGCAGTACTTC	CASSRWTLAGVLYEQYF
TRBJ2-1	few	TRBV23-1	NA	14	TGCGCCAGCAGTCAGGGTCGACAAGAAAATGAGCAGTTCTTC	CASSQGRQENEQFF
TRBJ2-7	many	TRBV10-3	NA	17	TGTGCCATCAGTGAGCCCAGGGGTTGGGCCCCCTCCTACGAGCAGTACTTC	CAISEPRGWAPSYEQYF
TRBJ2-7	many	TRBV7-9	NA	14	TGTGCCAGCAGCTTAGAGGCTAACTCCTACGAGCAGTACTTC	CASSLEANSYEQYF
TRBJ1-5	NA	TRBV27	NA	15	TGTGCCAGCAGTCATCAGGCCAGGTCCAATCAGCCCCAGCATTTT	CASSHQARSNQPQHF
TRBJ1-1	NA	TRBV20-1	TRBD1	14	TGCAGTGCTAGCCGGGACAGGGATCTCACTGAAGCTTTCTTT	CSASRDRDLTEAFF
TRBJ1-5	many	TRBV7-6	NA	14	TGTGCCAGCAGCCCGGGGGACAGCAATCAGCCCCAGCATTTT	CASSPGDSNQPQHF
TRBJ1-2	few	TRBV7-9	NA	13	TGTGCCAGCAGCCCTCCCGGCCCACCTGGCTACACCTTC	CASSPPGPPGYTF
TRBJ2-7	many	TRBV7-2	NA	13	TGTGCCAGCAGCACCGGGACGGACTACGAGCAGTACTTC	CASSTGTDYEQYF
TRBJ2-7	NA	TRBV5-1	TRBD2	17	TGCGCCAGCAGCTTGATTCAACTAGCGGGGGGGGACTACGAGCAGTACTTC	CASSLIQLAGGDYEQYF